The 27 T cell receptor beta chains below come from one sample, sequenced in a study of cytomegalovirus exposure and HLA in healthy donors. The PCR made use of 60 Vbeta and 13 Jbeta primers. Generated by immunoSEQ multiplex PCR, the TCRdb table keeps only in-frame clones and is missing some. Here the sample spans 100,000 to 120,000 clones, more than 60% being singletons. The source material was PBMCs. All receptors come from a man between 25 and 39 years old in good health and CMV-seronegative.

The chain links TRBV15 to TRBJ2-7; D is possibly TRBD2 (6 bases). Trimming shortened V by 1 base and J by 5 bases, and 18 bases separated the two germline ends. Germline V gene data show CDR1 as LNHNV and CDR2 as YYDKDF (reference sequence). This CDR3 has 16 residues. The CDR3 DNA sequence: TGTGCCACCAGCAGAGGGGGGGACGCGCCGTCCGACGAGCAGTACTTC. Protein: CATSRGGDAPSDEQYF.

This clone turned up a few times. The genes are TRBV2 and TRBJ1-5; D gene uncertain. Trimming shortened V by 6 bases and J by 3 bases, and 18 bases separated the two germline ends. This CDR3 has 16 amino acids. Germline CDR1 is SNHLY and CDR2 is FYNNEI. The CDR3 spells CASSPRPPRANQPQHF. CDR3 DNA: TGTGCCAGCAGCCCCAGGCCTCCTCGCGCCAATCAGCCCCAGCATTTT.

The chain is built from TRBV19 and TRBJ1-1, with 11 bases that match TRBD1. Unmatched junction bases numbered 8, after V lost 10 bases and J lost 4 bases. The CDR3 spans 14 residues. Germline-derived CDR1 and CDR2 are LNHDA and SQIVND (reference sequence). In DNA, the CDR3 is TGTGCCACAGATACCGGGACAGGGGGCACTGAAGCTTTCTTT. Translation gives CATDTGTGGTEAFF. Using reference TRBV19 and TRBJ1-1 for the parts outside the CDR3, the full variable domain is DGGITQSPKYLFRKEGQNVTLSCEQNLNHDAMYWYRQDPGQGLRLIYYSQIVNDFQKGDIAEGYSVSREKKESFPLTVTSAQKNPTAFYLCATDTGTGGTEAFFGQGTRLTVV.

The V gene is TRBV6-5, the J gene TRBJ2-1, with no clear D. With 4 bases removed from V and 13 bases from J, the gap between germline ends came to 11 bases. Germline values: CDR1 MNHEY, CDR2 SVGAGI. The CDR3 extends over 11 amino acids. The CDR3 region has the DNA TGTGCCAGCAGTTCTTATTCAGTCCAGTTCTTC. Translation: CASSSYSVQFF.

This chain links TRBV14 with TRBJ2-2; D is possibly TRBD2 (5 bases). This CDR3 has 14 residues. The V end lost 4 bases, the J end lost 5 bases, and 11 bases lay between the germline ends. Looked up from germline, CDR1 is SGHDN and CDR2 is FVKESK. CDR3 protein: CASSLGVWTGELFF. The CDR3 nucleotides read TGTGCCAGCAGCCTCGGGGTCTGGACCGGGGAGCTGTTTTTT.

This CDR3 reads CASGTPEVLTF. The CDR3 nucleotides read TGTGCCAGCGGGACTCCTGAGGTCCTGACTTTC. The gene calls are TRBV27 and TRBJ2-6; D possibly corresponds to TRBD2 (6 bases). CDR3 length equals 11 residues. The V and J ends lost 8 bases and 13 bases respectively, with 12 bases between them. CDR1 is MNHEY, CDR2 SMNVEV, per germline (reference sequence).

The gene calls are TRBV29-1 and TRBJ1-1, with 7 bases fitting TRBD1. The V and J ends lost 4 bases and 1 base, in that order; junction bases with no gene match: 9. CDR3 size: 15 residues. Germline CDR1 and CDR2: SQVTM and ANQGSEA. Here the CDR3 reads CSVGNRGVGNTEAFF. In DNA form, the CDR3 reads TGCAGCGTTGGAAACAGGGGCGTTGGGAACACTGAAGCTTTCTTT. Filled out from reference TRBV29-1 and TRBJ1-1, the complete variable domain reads SAVISQKPSRDICQRGTSLTIQCQVDSQVTMMFWYRQQPGQSLTLIATANQGSEATYESGFVIDKFPISRPNLTFSTLTVSNMSPEDSSIYLCSVGNRGVGNTEAFFGQGTRLTVV.

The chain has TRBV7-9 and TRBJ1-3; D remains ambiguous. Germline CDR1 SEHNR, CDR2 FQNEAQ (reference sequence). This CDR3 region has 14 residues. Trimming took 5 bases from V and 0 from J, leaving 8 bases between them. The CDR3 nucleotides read TGTGCCAGCAGCACCAAGAGCTCTGGAAACACCATATATTTT. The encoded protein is CASSTKSSGNTIYF.

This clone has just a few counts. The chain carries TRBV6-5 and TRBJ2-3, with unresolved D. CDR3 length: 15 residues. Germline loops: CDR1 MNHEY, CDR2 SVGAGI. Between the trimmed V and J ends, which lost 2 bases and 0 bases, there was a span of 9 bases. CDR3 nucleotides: TGTGCCAGCAGTTACGGAGCTCCTAGCACAGATACGCAGTATTTT. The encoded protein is CASSYGAPSTDTQYF.

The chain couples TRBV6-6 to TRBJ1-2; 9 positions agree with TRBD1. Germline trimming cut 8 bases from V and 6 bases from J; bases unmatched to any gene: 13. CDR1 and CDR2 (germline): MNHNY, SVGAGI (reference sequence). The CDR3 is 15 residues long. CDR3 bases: TGTGCCAGCTTTCTAGGACAGGGGTTTTTCGATGGCTACACCTTC. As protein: CASFLGQGFFDGYTF.

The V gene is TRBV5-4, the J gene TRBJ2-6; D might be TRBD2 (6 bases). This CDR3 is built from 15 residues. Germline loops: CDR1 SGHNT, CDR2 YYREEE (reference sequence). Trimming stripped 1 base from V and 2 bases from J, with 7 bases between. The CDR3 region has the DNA TGTGCCAGCAGCTTGTGGGAGGCTGGGGCCAACGTCCTGACTTTC. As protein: CASSLWEAGANVLTF.

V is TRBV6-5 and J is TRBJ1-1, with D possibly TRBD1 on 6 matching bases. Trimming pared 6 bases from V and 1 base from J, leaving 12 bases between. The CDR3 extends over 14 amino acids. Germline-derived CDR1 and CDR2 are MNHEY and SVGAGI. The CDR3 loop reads CASRMDSENTEAFF. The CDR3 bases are TGTGCCAGCAGGATGGACAGTGAGAACACTGAAGCTTTCTTT.

As DNA, the CDR3 is TGCGCCAGCAGTCCAAACAGTCCCGTAGAGACCCAGTACTTC. Translating it yields CASSPNSPVETQYF. The chain combines TRBV5-1 with TRBJ2-5; D remains unclear. Germline V gene sequence: CDR1 SGHRS, CDR2 YFSETQ. The CDR3 is 14 residues long. V dropped 5 bases and J dropped 4 bases, with 15 bases sitting between them. The complete variable domain, with remaining parts taken from reference TRBV5-1 and TRBJ2-5, reads KAGVTQTPRYLIKTRGQQVTLSCSPISGHRSVSWYQQTPGQGLQFLFEYFSETQRNKGNFPGRFSGRQFSNSRSEMNVSTLELGDSALYLCASSPNSPVETQYFGPGTRLLVL.

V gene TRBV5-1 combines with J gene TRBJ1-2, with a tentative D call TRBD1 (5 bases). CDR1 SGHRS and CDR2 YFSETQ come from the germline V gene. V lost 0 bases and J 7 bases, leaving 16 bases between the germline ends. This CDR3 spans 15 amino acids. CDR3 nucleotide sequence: TGCGCCAGCAGCTTGGAACAAGACAGATCCGCTGGCTACACCTTC. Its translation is CASSLEQDRSAGYTF.

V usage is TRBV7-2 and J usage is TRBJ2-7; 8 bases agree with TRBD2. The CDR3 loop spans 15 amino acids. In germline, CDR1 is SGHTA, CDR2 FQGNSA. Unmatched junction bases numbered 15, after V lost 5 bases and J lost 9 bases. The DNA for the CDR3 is TGTGCCAGCAGCCCCGGGACTAGGAAGATCCAAGGGCAGTACTTC. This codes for CASSPGTRKIQGQYF.

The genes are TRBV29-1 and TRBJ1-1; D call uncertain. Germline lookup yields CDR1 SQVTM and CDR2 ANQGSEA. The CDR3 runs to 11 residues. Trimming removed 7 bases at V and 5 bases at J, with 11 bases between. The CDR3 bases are TGCAGCGGGGAGACAAGGACTGAAGCTTTCTTT. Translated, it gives CSGETRTEAFF.

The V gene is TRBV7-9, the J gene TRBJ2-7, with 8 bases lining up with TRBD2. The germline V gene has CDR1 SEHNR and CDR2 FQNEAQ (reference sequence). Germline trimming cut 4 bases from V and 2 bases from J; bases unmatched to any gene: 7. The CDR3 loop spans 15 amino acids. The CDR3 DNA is TGTGCCAGCAGCTATGCACGGGGGGGCACCTACGAGCAGTACTTC. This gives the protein CASSYARGGTYEQYF.

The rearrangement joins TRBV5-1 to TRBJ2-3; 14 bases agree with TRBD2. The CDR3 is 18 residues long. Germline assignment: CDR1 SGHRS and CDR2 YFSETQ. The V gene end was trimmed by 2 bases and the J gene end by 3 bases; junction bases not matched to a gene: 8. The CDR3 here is CASSFTPGLAGGTDTQYF. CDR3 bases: TGCGCCAGCAGCTTTACCCCCGGACTAGCGGGAGGAACAGATACGCAGTATTTT.

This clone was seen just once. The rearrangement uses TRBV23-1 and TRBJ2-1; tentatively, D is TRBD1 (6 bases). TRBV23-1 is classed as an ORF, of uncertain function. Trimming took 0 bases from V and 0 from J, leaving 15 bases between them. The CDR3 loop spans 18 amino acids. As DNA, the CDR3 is TGCGCCAGCAGTCAATCATCTGACAGGCAAAACTCCTACAATGAGCAGTTCTTC. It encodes CASSQSSDRQNSYNEQFF.

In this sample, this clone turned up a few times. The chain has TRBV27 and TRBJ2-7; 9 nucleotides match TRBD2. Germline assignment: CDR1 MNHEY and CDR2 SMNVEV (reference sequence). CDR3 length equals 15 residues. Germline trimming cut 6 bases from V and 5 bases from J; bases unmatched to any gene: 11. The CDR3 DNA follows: TGTGCCAGCAGCTCCAATAGCGGGAGCATTAACGAGCAGTACTTC. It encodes CASSSNSGSINEQYF.

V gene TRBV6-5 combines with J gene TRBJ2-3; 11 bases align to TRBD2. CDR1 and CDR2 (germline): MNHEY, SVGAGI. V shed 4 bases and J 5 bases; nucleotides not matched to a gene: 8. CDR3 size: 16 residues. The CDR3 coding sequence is TGTGCCAGCAGTTTGGGACTAGCGGCCGCTTTAGATACGCAGTATTTT. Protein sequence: CASSLGLAAALDTQYF.

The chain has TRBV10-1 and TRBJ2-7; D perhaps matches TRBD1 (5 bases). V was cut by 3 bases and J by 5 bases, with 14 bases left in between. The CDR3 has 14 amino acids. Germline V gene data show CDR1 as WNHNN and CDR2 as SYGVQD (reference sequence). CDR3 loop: CASSEQDGAHEQYF. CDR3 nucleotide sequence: TGCGCCAGCAGTGAACAGGACGGCGCGCACGAGCAGTACTTC.

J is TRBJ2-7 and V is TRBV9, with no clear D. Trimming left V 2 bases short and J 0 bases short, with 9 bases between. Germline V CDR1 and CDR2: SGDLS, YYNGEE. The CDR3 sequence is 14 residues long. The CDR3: CASSVHSNSYEQYF. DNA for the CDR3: TGTGCCAGCAGCGTGCACAGCAACTCCTACGAGCAGTACTTC.

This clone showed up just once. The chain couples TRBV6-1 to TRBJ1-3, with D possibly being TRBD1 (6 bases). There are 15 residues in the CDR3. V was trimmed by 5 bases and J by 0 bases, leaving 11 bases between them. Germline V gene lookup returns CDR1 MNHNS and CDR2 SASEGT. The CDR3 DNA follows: TGTGCCAGCAGTCACCAGGGGTTCTCTGGAAACACCATATATTTT. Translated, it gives CASSHQGFSGNTIYF.

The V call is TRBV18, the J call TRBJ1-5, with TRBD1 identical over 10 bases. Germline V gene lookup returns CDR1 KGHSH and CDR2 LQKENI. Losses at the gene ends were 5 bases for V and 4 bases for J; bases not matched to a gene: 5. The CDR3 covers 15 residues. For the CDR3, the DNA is TGTGCCAGCTCATCGACAGGGGGCGAAAATCAGCCCCAGCATTTT. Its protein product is CASSSTGGENQPQHF.

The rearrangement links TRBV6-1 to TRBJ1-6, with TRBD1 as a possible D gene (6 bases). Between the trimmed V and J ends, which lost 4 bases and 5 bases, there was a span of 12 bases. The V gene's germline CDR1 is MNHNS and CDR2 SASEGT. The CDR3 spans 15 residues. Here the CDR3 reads CASSARGGDNSPLHF. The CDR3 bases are TGTGCCAGCAGTGCCAGGGGCGGTGATAATTCACCCCTCCACTTT.

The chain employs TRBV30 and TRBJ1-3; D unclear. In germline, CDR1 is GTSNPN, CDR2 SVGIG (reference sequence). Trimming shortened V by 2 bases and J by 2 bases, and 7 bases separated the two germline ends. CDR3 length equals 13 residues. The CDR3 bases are TGTGCCTGGAGTCGGGATCCTGGAAACACCATATATTTT. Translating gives CAWSRDPGNTIYF.